This T cell receptor (beta chain) is drawn from a study of T-cell memory formation after mild COVID-19. From the 5' RACE reads, TCRdb called clonotypes with MiXCR, one entry per CDR3 protein. The data hold approximately 150,000 distinct CDR3 sequences, with under 7% observed a single time. Germline-derived CDR1 and CDR2 are SNHLY and FYNNEI. V shed 7 bases and J 1 base; nucleotides not matched to a gene: 10. The CDR3 has 16 amino acids. The receptor comes from an adult woman who had mild COVID-19 (a few samples of this study predate the infection). Cell type and time point are not known. The J gene is TRBJ2-1, the V gene TRBV2, with TRBD1 matching 7 bases. The sequencing sample was made of PBMCs or a T cell subset sorted from them (not recorded which). In DNA, the CDR3 is TGTGCCAGCACTCAAGGGACAGACGTTTCCTACAATGAGCAGTTCTTC. This sequence encodes CASTQGTDVSYNEQFF. The variable domain in full, with the rest retrieved from reference TRBV2 and TRBJ2-1, is EPEVTQTPSHQVTQMGQEVILRCVPISNHLYFYWYRQILGQKVEFLVSFYNNEISEKSEIFDDQFSVERPDGSNFTLKIRSTKLEDSAMYFCASTQGTDVSYNEQFFGPGTRLTVL.